This record concerns one T cell receptor beta chain sequence. Sequenced by immunoSEQ multiplex PCR; TCRdb stores in-frame clones only, minus some. The sample lists 200,000 to 250,000 clones; 75% to 90% were seen once. Germline V gives CDR1 SGHDT, CDR2 YYEEEE. The length of the CDR3 is 15 residues. With 1 base clipped from V and 7 bases from J, the junction kept 4 bases outside the gene matches. Participants in the exposed group had met a COVID-19 case in the 2 weeks before joining the study. The data were taken from a study of blood T cell repertoires in COVID-19. Background on the study: The samples span acute and convalescent COVID-19 from the United States, Italy and Spain.

The sample comprised PBMCs or T cells enriched from blood (not recorded which). The source is a woman aged 25 to 39 who had been exposed to COVID-19. The chain combines TRBV5-6 with TRBJ2-2; 10 bases map to TRBD2. The CDR3 is CASSLPSGRGGELFF. CDR3 DNA sequence: TGTGCCAGCAGCTTGCCTAGCGGGAGAGGCGGGGAGCTGTTTTTT.